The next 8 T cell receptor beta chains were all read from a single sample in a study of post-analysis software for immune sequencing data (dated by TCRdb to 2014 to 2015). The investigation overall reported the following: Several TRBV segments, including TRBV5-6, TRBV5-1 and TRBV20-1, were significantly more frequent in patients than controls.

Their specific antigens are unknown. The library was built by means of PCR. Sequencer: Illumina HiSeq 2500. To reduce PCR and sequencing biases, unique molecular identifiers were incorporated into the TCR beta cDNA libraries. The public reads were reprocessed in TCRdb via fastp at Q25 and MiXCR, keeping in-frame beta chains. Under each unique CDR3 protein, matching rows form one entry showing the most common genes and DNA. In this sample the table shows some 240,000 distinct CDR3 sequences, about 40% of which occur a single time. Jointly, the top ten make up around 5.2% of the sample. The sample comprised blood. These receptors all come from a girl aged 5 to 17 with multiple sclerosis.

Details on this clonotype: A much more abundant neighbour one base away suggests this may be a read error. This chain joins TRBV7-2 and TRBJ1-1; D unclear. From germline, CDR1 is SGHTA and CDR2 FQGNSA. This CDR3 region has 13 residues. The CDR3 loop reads CASSFGQLTGAFF. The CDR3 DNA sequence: TGTGCCAGCAGCTTTGGGCAGCTCACTGGAGCTTTCTTT.

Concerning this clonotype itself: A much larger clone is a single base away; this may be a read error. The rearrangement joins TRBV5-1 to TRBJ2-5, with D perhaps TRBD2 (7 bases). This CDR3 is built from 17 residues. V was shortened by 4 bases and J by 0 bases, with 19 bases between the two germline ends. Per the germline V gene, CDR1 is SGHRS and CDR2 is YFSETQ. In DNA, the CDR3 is TGCGCCAGCAGCCCGGGGGGCGCGGTTGCGCACCAAGAGACCCAGTACTTC. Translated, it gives CASSPGGAVAHQETQYF.

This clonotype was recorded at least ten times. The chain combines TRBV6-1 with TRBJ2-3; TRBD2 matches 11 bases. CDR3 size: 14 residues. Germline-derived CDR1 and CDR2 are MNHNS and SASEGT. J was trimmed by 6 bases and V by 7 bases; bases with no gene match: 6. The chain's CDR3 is CASMASGRPDTQYF. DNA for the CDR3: TGTGCCAGCATGGCTAGCGGGAGGCCGGATACGCAGTATTTT.

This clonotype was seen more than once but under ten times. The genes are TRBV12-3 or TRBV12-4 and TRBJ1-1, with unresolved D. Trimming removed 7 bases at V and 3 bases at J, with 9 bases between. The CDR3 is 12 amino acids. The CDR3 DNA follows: TGTGCCAGCACCAAAGACGACACTGAAGCTTTCTTT. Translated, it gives CASTKDDTEAFF.

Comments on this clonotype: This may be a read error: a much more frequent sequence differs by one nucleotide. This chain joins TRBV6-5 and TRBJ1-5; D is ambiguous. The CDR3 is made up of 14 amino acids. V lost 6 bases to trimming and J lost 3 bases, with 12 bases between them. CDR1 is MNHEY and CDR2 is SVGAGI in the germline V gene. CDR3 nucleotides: TGTGCCAGCAGGGCCTCGACAACCAATCAGCCCCAGCATTTT. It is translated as CASRASTTNQPQHF.

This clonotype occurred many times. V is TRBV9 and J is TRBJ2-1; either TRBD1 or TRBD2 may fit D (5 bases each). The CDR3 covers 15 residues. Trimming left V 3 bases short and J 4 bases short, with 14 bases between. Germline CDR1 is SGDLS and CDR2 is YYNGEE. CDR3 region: CASSAGRAEYNEQFF. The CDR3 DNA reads TGTGCCAGCAGCGCGGGGCGCGCCGAGTACAATGAGCAGTTCTTC.

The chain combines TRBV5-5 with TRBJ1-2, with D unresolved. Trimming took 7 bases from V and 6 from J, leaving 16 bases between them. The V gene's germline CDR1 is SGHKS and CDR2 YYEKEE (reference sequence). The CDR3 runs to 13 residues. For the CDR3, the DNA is TGTGCCAGCTCTGACCTCATTGGAGATGGCTACACCTTC. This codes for CASSDLIGDGYTF.

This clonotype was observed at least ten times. The CDR3 DNA sequence: TGTGCCAGCAGCCAAGCTAGAGACGAGCAGTACTTC. It yields the protein CASSQARDEQYF. V gene TRBV7-9 combines with J gene TRBJ2-7; D uncertain. This CDR3 has 12 amino acids. Trimming pared 5 bases from V and 5 bases from J, leaving 10 bases between. Germline CDR1 is SEHNR and CDR2 is FQNEAQ (reference sequence).